These 22 T cell receptor beta chains were all obtained from the same sample, sequenced in a study of T cell responses to AZD1222 COVID-19 vaccine. Assay: immunoSEQ multiplex PCR; the TCRdb copy retains only in-frame clones and omits some. The sample gives tens of thousands of clones, 70% to 80% of which show up once; around 7% is in the top ten. The sequenced sample was peripheral blood, obtained on day 0 of AZD1222 vaccination. These TCRs come from an adult in good health.

The sample holds a few counts of this clone. The rearrangement uses TRBV19 and TRBJ1-2, with D possibly being TRBD1 (5 bases). This CDR3 spans 15 amino acids. Trimming removed 3 bases at V and 1 base at J, with 12 bases between. Germline V gene sequence: CDR1 LNHDA, CDR2 SQIVND (reference sequence). The CDR3 DNA reads as TGTGCCAGTAGTATCGGCTCGGGGGGTAACTATGGCTACACCTTC. Its translation: CASSIGSGGNYGYTF.

The chain recombines TRBV18 with TRBJ1-4; TRBD1 is a possible D gene (6 bases). V gave up 3 bases and J gave up 8 bases, with 13 bases separating them. This CDR3 contains 14 residues. CDR1 is KGHSH, CDR2 LQKENI, per germline. CDR3 residues: CASSPGGFGEKLFF. The DNA of the CDR3 is TGTGCCAGCTCACCGGGGGGCTTCGGGGAAAAACTGTTTTTT. The full variable domain, in which reference TRBV18 and TRBJ1-4 provide the parts outside the CDR3, is NAGVMQNPRHLVRRRGQEARLRCSPMKGHSHVYWYRQLPEEGLKFMVYLQKENIIDESGMPKERFSAEFPKEGPSILRIQQVVRGDSAAYFCASSPGGFGEKLFFGSGTQLSVL.

The rearrangement uses TRBV3-1 (or the pseudogene TRBV3-2) and TRBJ2-1; 9 positions match TRBD2. Trimming cost V 4 bases and J 8 bases; bases outside gene matches: 9. The CDR3 runs 15 residues. CDR1 and CDR2 from the germline V gene are LGHDT and YNNKEL (reference sequence). The CDR3 sequence: CASSRGGRATYEQFF. In DNA form, the CDR3 reads TGTGCCAGCAGCCGTGGCGGGAGGGCCACCTATGAGCAGTTCTTC.

This chain uses TRBV6-5 with TRBJ2-1; D is tentatively TRBD1 or TRBD2 (5 bases each). The length of the CDR3 is 12 residues. V lost 8 bases and J 7 bases, leaving 12 bases between the germline ends. Germline V gives CDR1 MNHEY, CDR2 SVGAGI. As DNA, the CDR3 is TGTGCCAGCGGAGCGAGGGGAAATGAGCAGTTCTTC. It encodes CASGARGNEQFF.

V is TRBV9 and J is TRBJ1-4, with a tentative D call TRBD1 (5 bases). This CDR3 is 15 amino acids long. Germline lookup yields CDR1 SGDLS and CDR2 YYNGEE. The V and J ends lost 4 bases and 5 bases respectively, with 15 bases between them. CDR3 sequence (DNA): TGTGCCAGCAGCCCTAGAGCCGGGGGAAATGAAAAACTGTTTTTT. Translation gives CASSPRAGGNEKLFF.

The V and J genes are TRBV12-5 and TRBJ2-1; maybe TRBD1 (6 bases). Looked up from germline, CDR1 is LGHNT and CDR2 is FRNRAP. This CDR3 has 18 residues. V was shortened by 0 bases and J by 5 bases, with 20 bases between the two germline ends. In nucleotides, the CDR3 is TGTGCTAGTGGTTTGGTAAAGGGGACGGATAAGGGGGACAATGAGCAGTTCTTC. It is translated as CASGLVKGTDKGDNEQFF.

V gene TRBV28 combines with J gene TRBJ1-3; D perhaps matches TRBD1 (5 bases). Germline lookup yields CDR1 MDHEN and CDR2 SYDVKM. The CDR3 loop spans 14 amino acids. Trimming removed 5 bases from V and 2 bases from J, with 10 bases in between. In DNA, the CDR3 is TGTGCCAGCAGTACACCGGGGCCTGGAAACACCATATATTTT. As protein: CASSTPGPGNTIYF. Looking up the rest from reference TRBV28 and TRBJ1-3 gives the full variable domain: DVKVTQSSRYLVKRTGEKVFLECVQDMDHENMFWYRQDPGLGLRLIYFSYDVKMKEKGDIPEGYSVSREKKERFSLILESASTNQTSMYLCASSTPGPGNTIYFGEGSWLTVV.

This clone appeared a few times. The rearrangement uses TRBV28 and TRBJ1-1; weak D call: TRBD1 (6 bases). CDR1 is MDHEN and CDR2 is SYDVKM in the germline V gene. The CDR3 is made up of 14 amino acids. Trimming removed 6 bases at V and 0 bases at J, with 11 bases between. CDR3 loop: CASRLGTMNTEAFF. The CDR3 nucleotides read TGTGCCAGCAGGTTGGGGACAATGAACACTGAAGCTTTCTTT. Full variable domain (remainder filled in from reference TRBV28 and TRBJ1-1): DVKVTQSSRYLVKRTGEKVFLECVQDMDHENMFWYRQDPGLGLRLIYFSYDVKMKEKGDIPEGYSVSREKKERFSLILESASTNQTSMYLCASRLGTMNTEAFFGQGTRLTVV.

This clone was seen just once. This rearrangement joins TRBV5-1 to TRBJ2-7, with TRBD2 identical over 10 bases. Germline V CDR1 and CDR2: SGHRS, YFSETQ. The CDR3 consists of 16 residues. J gave up 3 bases and V 4 bases, and 10 bases lay outside the gene matches. The CDR3 DNA reads TGCGCCAGCAGCGCAGGAGCCGGGACTAGCGACTACGAGCAGTACTTC. This sequence encodes CASSAGAGTSDYEQYF.

This sequence joins TRBV7-2 and TRBJ2-1, with 12 bases aligning to TRBD2. The V gene end was trimmed by 4 bases and the J gene end by 9 bases; junction bases not matched to a gene: 7. Germline V gene lookup returns CDR1 SGHTA and CDR2 FQGNSA. The CDR3 consists of 15 residues. CDR3 in DNA: TGTGCCAGCAGCTACCAACTAGCGGGGGGATTTGAGCAGTTCTTC. Amino acids: CASSYQLAGGFEQFF.

This sequence joins TRBV27 and TRBJ1-2, with D perhaps matching TRBD1 (6 bases). V was pared by 8 bases and J by 4 bases, with 32 bases between. The CDR3 consists of 19 residues. Germline-derived CDR1 and CDR2 are MNHEY and SMNVEV (reference sequence). The CDR3 DNA is TGTGCCAGCCGCCGGACAGTGGGCCCAGCATCTGGGGTGGCCTATGGCTACACCTTC. Translation gives CASRRTVGPASGVAYGYTF.

This clone was detected a few times. This chain joins TRBV5-1 and TRBJ2-3; the match to TRBD2 covers 7 bases. Germline CDR1 and CDR2: SGHRS and YFSETQ. Trimming took 4 bases from V and 0 from J; bases not matched to a gene: 5. The CDR3 contains 15 residues. This CDR3 is CASSPSGTSTDTQYF. In DNA, the CDR3 is TGCGCCAGCAGCCCGAGCGGGACTAGCACAGATACGCAGTATTTT.

V gene TRBV7-2 combines with J gene TRBJ2-1, with TRBD2 matching over 9 bases. V gave up 2 bases and J gave up 7 bases; unmatched junction bases: 6. This CDR3 is built from 15 residues. Germline lookup yields CDR1 SGHTA and CDR2 FQGNSA. CDR3 nucleotides: TGTGCCAGCAGCTTACGGACTAGCGTTTTTAATGAGCAGTTCTTC. This encodes CASSLRTSVFNEQFF.

The chain links TRBV11-3 to TRBJ1-1, with TRBD1 identical over 7 bases. Per the germline V gene, CDR1 is SGHNT and CDR2 is YENEEA. CDR3 length equals 15 residues. J was trimmed by 0 bases and V by 5 bases; bases with no gene match: 6. As DNA, the CDR3 is TGTGCCAGCAGCGCTCGGACAGGATTGAACACTGAAGCTTTCTTT. This encodes CASSARTGLNTEAFF. Combining the CDR3 with reference TRBV11-3 and TRBJ1-1 gives the whole variable domain EAGVVQSPRYKIIEKKQPVAFWCNPISGHNTLYWYLQNLGQGPELLIRYENEEAVDDSQLPKDRFSAERLKGVDSTLKIQPAELGDSAVYLCASSARTGLNTEAFFGQGTRLTVV.

This chain uses TRBV27 with TRBJ1-5; a possible D gene is TRBD1 (5 bases). The CDR3 loop spans 14 amino acids. V lost 2 bases, J lost 6 bases, and 11 bases lay in between. Germline V CDR1 and CDR2: MNHEY, SMNVEV (reference sequence). CDR3 sequence: CASSLSWDGQPQHF. As DNA, the CDR3 is TGTGCCAGCAGTTTAAGCTGGGACGGTCAGCCCCAGCATTTT.

The rearrangement links TRBV11-2 to TRBJ2-2, with TRBD2 identical over 11 bases. The CDR3 is made up of 18 amino acids. Germline values: CDR1 SGHAT, CDR2 FQNNGV. The V segment lost 4 bases and the J segment 5 bases; nucleotides outside the gene matches: 12. CDR3 in amino acids: CASSSLSRLAGRTGELFF. The CDR3 nucleotides read TGTGCCAGCAGCTCGCTTTCTCGACTAGCGGGGAGAACCGGGGAGCTGTTTTTT.

This sequence joins TRBV19 and TRBJ2-3; 9 nucleotides line up with TRBD2. From germline, CDR1 is LNHDA and CDR2 SQIVND (reference sequence). J gave up 4 bases and V 8 bases, and 7 bases lay outside the gene matches. The CDR3 loop spans 14 amino acids. CDR3 nucleotides: TGTGCCAGTGGGTCTAGCGGGGTCGCAGATACGCAGTATTTT. Translated, it gives CASGSSGVADTQYF.

The sample holds one count of this clone. This rearrangement joins TRBV14 to TRBJ2-7; a possible D gene is TRBD1 (7 bases). CDR1 is SGHDN and CDR2 is FVKESK in the germline V gene. The CDR3 length is 18 residues. Trimming removed 9 bases from V and 5 bases from J, with 32 bases in between. CDR3: CARFRSRQGLLHFNEQYF. The CDR3 nucleotides read TGTGCCAGATTTAGGAGCCGACAGGGACTTTTACATTTCAACGAGCAGTACTTC.

The rearrangement links TRBV6-6 to TRBJ2-7; 11 bases fit TRBD1. This CDR3 is built from 14 residues. In germline, CDR1 is MNHNY, CDR2 SVGAGI (reference sequence). The ends lost 6 bases at V and 5 bases at J; junction bases unmatched: 6. Here the CDR3 DNA reads TGTGCCAGCAGCCCAAGGACAGGGGGCGACGAGCAGTACTTC. It encodes CASSPRTGGDEQYF.

This chain links TRBV2 with TRBJ2-5, with TRBD2 identical over 13 bases. The CDR3 extends over 15 amino acids. V lost 5 bases, J lost 8 bases, and 8 bases stayed unmatched. CDR1 is SNHLY and CDR2 is FYNNEI in the germline V gene. Here the CDR3 reads CASSPGLAGSDTQYF. DNA of the CDR3: TGTGCCAGCAGTCCGGGACTAGCGGGGTCAGACACCCAGTACTTC.

This clone was seen a single time. The genes are TRBV15 and TRBJ1-5; 7 bases match TRBD1. V shed 3 bases and J 6 bases; nucleotides not matched to a gene: 2. This CDR3 region has 13 residues. CDR1 and CDR2 from the germline V gene are LNHNV and YYDKDF (reference sequence). As DNA, the CDR3 is TGTGCCACCAGCAGCGACAGGGTTCAGCCCCAGCATTTT. It encodes CATSSDRVQPQHF.

This rearrangement joins TRBV7-8 to TRBJ1-4, with 8 bases matching TRBD1. The junction had 6 bases not matched to a gene; V was cut back by 1 base and J by 8 bases. The CDR3 spans 15 residues. CDR1 and CDR2 (germline): SGHVS, FQNEAQ. The CDR3 is CASSLGGTGGEKLFF. The DNA for the CDR3 is TGTGCCAGCAGCTTAGGCGGAACAGGGGGGGAAAAACTGTTTTTT.